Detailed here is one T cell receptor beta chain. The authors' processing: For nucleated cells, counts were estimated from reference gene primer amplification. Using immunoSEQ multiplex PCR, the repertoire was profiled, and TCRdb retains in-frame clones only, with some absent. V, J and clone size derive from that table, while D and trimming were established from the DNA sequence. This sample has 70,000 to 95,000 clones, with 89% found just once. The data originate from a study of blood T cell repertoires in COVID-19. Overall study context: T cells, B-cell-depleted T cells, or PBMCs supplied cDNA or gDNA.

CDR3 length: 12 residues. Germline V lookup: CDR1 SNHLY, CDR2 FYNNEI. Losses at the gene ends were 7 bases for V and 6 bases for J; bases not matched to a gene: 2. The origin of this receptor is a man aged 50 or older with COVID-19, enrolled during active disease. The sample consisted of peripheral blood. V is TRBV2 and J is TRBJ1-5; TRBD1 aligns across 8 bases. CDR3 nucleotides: TGTGCCAGCACGACAGGGGCTCAGCCCCAGCATTTT. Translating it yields CASTTGAQPQHF.